Here is one T cell receptor beta chain with its context. Antigen unknown. Trimming took off 4 bases at V and 0 bases at J, with 14 bases between the two ends. Per germline, CDR1 SGHNT and CDR2 YYREEE (reference sequence). The CDR3 totals 15 residues. The method was immunoSEQ multiplex PCR; TCRdb's version includes in-frame clones alone and lacks a portion of them. This sample has tens of thousands of clones; nearly 90% occur once, and the top ten carry 3% to 4%. The source of the sample is a study of OX40 agonist ivuxolimab in advanced cancers. Looking at the study overall: Every 2 weeks, ivuxolimab was infused into the patients intravenously at between 0.01 and 10 mg/kg.

Study results and caveats: Antigen specificity of clonally expanded peripheral T cells was not established. Partial responders dosed at 0.1-3.0 mg/kg displayed clonal expansion ranking among the lowest.

The TCR sequence derives from an adult with an advanced solid tumor such as melanoma, head and neck, liver or kidney cancer. Here the sequenced sample was CD4+ or CD8+ T cells sorted from blood, taken in a trial of the OX40 agonist ivuxolimab. The chain employs TRBV5-4 and TRBJ2-7; D may be TRBD1 or TRBD2 (5 bases each). Here the CDR3 DNA reads TGTGCCAGCAGCGAAGGGGACCGATACTCCTACGAGCAGTACTTC. It is translated as CASSEGDRYSYEQYF.